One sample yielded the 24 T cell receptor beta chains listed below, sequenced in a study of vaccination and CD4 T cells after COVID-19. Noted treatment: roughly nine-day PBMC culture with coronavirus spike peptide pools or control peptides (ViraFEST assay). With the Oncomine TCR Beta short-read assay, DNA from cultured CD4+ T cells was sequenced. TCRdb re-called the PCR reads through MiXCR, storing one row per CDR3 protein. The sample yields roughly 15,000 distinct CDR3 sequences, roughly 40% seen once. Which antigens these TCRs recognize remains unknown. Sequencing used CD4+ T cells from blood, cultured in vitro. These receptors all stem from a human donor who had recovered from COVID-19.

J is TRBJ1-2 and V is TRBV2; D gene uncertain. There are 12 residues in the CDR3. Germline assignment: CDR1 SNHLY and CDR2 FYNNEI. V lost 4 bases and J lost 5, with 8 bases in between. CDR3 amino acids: CASSVAGYGYTF. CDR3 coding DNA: TGTGCCAGCAGTGTGGCAGGTTATGGCTACACCTTC.

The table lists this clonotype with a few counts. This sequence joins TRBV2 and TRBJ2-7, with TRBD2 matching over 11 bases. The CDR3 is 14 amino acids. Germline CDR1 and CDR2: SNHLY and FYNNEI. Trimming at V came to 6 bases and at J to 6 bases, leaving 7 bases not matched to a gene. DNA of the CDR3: TGTGCCAGCAGAGAACTAGCGGGAGTCCTCGAGCAGTACTTC. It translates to CASRELAGVLEQYF.

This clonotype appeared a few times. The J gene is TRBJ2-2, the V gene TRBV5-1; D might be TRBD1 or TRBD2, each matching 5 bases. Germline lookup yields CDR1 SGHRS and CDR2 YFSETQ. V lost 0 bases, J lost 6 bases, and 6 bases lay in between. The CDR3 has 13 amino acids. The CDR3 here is CASSLVGAGELFF. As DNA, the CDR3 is TGCGCCAGCAGCTTGGTGGGGGCCGGGGAGCTGTTTTTT.

CDR3 in amino acids: CASSSSAGRQTQNGYTF. CDR3 nucleotides: TGTGCCAGCAGTTCCTCAGCCGGACGGCAGACTCAAAATGGCTACACCTTC. The rearrangement joins TRBV6-2 or TRBV6-3 to TRBJ1-2, with no clear D. Germline-derived CDR1 and CDR2 are MNHEY and SVGEGT. V shed 4 bases and J shed 6 bases, with 24 bases lying between them. CDR3 length: 17 residues.

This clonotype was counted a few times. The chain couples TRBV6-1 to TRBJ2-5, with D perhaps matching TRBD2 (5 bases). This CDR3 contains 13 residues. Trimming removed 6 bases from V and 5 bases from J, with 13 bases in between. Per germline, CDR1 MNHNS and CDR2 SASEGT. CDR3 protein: CASSWGPGETQYF. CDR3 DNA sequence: TGTGCCAGCAGCTGGGGTCCGGGGGAGACCCAGTACTTC.

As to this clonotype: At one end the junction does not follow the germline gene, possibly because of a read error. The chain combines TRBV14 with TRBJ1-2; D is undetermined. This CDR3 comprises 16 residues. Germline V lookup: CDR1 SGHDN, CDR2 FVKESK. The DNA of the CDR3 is TGTGCCAGCAGCCAAGGCTCGATCCTCGCTAACTATAGCTACACCTTC. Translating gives CASSQGSILANYSYTF.

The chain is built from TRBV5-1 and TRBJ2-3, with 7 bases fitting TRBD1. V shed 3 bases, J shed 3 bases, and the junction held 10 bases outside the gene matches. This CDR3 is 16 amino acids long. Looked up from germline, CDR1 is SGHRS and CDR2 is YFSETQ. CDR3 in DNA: TGCGCCAGCAGCTCCACAGGGGAAGGTGGGACAGATACGCAGTATTTT. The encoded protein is CASSSTGEGGTDTQYF.

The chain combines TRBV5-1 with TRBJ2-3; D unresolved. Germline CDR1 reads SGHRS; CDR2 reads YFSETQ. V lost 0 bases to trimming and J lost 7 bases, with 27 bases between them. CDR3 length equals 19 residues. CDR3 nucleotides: TGCGCCAGCAGCTTGGGCGAAACGGGCGTACCCTTGGATGGATATACGCAGTATTTT. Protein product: CASSLGETGVPLDGYTQYF.

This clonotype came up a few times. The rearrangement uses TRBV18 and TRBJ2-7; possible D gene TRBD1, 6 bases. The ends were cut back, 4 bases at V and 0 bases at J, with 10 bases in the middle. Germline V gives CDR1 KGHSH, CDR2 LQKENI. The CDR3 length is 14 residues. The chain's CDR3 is CASSLRTDSYEQYF. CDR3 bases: TGTGCCAGCTCACTAAGGACAGACTCCTACGAGCAGTACTTC.

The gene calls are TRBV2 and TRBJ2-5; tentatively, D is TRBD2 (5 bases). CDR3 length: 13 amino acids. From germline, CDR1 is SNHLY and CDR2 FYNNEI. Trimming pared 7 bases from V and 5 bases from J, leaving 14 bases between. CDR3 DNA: TGTGCCAGCAATATTTGGGAGAAGGAGACCCAGTACTTC. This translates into CASNIWEKETQYF.

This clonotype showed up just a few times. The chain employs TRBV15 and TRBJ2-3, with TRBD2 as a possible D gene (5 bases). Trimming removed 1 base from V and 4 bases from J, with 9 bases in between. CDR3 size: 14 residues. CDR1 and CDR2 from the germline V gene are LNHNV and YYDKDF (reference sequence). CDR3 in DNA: TGTGCCACCAGCAGAGGGGGAGACGCAGATACGCAGTATTTT. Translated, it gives CATSRGGDADTQYF.

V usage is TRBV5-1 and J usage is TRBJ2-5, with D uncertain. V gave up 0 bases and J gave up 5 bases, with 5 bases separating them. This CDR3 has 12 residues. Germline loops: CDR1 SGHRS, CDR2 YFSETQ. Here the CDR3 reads CASSLELETQYF. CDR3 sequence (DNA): TGCGCCAGCAGCTTGGAATTGGAGACCCAGTACTTC.

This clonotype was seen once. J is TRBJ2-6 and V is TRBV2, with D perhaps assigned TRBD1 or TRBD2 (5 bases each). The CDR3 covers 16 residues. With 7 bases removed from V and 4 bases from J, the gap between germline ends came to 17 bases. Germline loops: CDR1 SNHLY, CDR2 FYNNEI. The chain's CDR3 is CASIRQGVGGANVLTF. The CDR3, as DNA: TGTGCCAGCATCAGGCAGGGAGTAGGAGGGGCCAACGTCCTGACTTTC.

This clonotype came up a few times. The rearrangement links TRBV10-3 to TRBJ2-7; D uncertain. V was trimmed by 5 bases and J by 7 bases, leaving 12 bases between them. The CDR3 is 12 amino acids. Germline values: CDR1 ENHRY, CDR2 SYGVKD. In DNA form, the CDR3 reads TGTGCCATCAGTCTCAAGGGTCAGGAGCAGTACTTC. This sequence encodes CAISLKGQEQYF.

CDR3 DNA: TGTGCCAGCAGTTACGCTCCGGGACAGGGGGCGGGGGAGACCCAGTACTTC. Translation: CASSYAPGQGAGETQYF. The V and J genes are TRBV6-5 and TRBJ2-5; 12 bases align to TRBD1. This CDR3 comprises 17 residues. J gave up 5 bases and V 2 bases, and 9 bases lay outside the gene matches. Germline CDR1 is MNHEY and CDR2 is SVGAGI.

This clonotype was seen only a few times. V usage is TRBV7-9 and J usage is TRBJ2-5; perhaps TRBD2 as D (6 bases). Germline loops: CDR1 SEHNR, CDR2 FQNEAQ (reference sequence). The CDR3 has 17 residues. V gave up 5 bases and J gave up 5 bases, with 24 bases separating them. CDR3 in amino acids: CASSDTRWYQSGETQYF. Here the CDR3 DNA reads TGTGCCAGCAGCGACACGCGGTGGTACCAAAGCGGGGAGACCCAGTACTTC.

Here the CDR3 reads CSARTAGGSATIPYEQYF. For the CDR3, the DNA is TGCAGTGCTAGAACGGCGGGGGGCTCGGCGACAATCCCCTACGAGCAGTACTTC. The chain couples TRBV20-1 to TRBJ2-7; 8 nucleotides match TRBD2. CDR1 is DFQATT, CDR2 SNEGSKA, per germline (reference sequence). The CDR3 is made up of 18 amino acids. V lost 2 bases, J lost 2 bases, and 17 bases stayed unmatched.

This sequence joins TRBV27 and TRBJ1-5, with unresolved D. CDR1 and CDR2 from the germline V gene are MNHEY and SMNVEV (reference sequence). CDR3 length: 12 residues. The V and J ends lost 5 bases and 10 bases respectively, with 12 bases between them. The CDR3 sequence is CASSTRGSPQHF. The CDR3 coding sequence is TGTGCCAGCAGTACCCGGGGTTCTCCCCAGCATTTT.

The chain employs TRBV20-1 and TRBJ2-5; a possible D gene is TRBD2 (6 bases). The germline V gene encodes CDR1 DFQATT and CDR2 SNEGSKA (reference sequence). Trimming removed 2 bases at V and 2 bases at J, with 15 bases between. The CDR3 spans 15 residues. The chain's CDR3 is CSARRSGTLQETQYF. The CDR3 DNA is TGCAGTGCTAGACGTTCGGGGACTTTACAAGAGACCCAGTACTTC.

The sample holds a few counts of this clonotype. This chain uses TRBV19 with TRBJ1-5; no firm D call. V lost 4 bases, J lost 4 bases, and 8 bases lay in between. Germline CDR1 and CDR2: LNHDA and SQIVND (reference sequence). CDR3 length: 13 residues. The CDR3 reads CASSTMINQPQHF. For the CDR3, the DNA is TGTGCCAGTAGTACCATGATTAATCAGCCCCAGCATTTT.

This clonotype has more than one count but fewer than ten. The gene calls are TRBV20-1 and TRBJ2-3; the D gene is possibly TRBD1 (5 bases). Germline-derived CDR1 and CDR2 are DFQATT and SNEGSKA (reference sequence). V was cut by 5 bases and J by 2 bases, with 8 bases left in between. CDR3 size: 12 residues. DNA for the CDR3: TGCAGTGCTCCGGACAACACAGATACGCAGTATTTT. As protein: CSAPDNTDTQYF.

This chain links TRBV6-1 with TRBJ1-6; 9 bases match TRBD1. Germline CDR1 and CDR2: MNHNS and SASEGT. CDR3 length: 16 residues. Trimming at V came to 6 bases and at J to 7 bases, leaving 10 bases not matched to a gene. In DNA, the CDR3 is TGTGCCAGCAGCAACGGAGCGGGACAGGGAAATTCACCCCTCCACTTT. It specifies CASSNGAGQGNSPLHF.

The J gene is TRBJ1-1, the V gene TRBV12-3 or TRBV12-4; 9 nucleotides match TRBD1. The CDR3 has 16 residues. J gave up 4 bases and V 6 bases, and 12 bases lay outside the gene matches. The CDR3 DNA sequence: TGTGCCAGCAGGGGGACAGGGTGGCGGTCCGGCACTGAAGCTTTCTTT. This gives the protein CASRGTGWRSGTEAFF.

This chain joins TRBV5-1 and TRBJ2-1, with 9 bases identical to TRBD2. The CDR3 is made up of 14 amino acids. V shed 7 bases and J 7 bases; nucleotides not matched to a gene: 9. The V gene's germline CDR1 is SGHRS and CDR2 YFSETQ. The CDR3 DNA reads TGCGCCAGCCGACCAGCGGGAGGTGGGAATGAGCAGTTCTTC. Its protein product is CASRPAGGGNEQFF.